This T cell receptor (beta chain) was recorded in a study of cytomegalovirus exposure and HLA in healthy donors. Study-wide points: Later analysis revealed greater clonal expansion in HLA-associated TCR beta chains than in equally common others. A later analysis found that most CMV-associated TCR beta chains appeared HLA-restricted. It was reported that TCR beta sequences correctly inferred the HLA-A and HLA-B alleles for most subjects. Associated with HLA alleles at 0.05 false discovery rate in a later analysis were approximately 17,000 TCR beta sequences.

The CDR3 covers 17 residues. With V trimmed by 5 bases and J by 5 bases, 5 bases remained unmatched. Looked up from germline, CDR1 is SGHAT and CDR2 is FQNNGV. On this clone: Its antigen is unidentified.

Primers included in the PCR were 60 Vbeta and 13 Jbeta primers. Clones were sequenced by immunoSEQ multiplex PCR, and TCRdb holds only the in-frame ones, with some missing. Of approximately 120,000 clones in the sample, 73% were seen once. The sample comprised PBMCs. This sequence was found in a man aged 40-49 years in good health and CMV-seronegative. The chain combines TRBV11-2 with TRBJ2-2, with 16 bases aligning to TRBD2. CDR3 sequence (DNA): TGTGCCAGCAGCCCGGGACTAGCGGGGGGGTATACCGGGGAGCTGTTTTTT. The encoded protein is CASSPGLAGGYTGELFF.